A single sample is the source of the 2 T cell receptor beta chains below, sequenced in a study of glioma-infiltrating T cells. The iRepertoire nested amplicon-rescue multiplex PCR amplified TCR alpha and beta CDR3s from RNA. TCRdb reprocessed the multiplex PCR reads with MiXCR, giving one entry per CDR3 protein. Altogether over 70,000 distinct CDR3 sequences are present, about 25% being singletons, with the ten largest covering over 5%. Sequencing was done on a sample of glioma tissue, nonneoplastic brain tissue, or PBMCs (not recorded which). The receptors were sampled from a human donor with low-grade glioma or glioblastoma, undergoing nonglioma brain surgery, or in good health (not recorded which).

This clonotype was seen ten or more times. The chain carries TRBV6-6 and TRBJ1-6; D is unresolved. This CDR3 spans 15 amino acids. With 0 bases removed from V and 5 bases from J, the gap between germline ends came to 8 bases. Germline V CDR1 and CDR2: MNHNY, SVGAGI (reference sequence). The CDR3 DNA sequence: TGTGCCAGCAGTTACTCGAGAATGGATAATTCACCCCTCCACTTT. Residues: CASSYSRMDNSPLHF.

This clonotype occurred many times. The V gene is TRBV27, the J gene TRBJ1-3; D is unresolved. Germline V gene sequence: CDR1 MNHEY, CDR2 SMNVEV (reference sequence). This CDR3 contains 14 residues. Trimming stripped 6 bases from V and 0 bases from J, with 9 bases between. Here the CDR3 reads CASSERYSGNTIYF. The CDR3 nucleotides are TGTGCCAGCAGCGAGAGGTACTCTGGAAACACCATATATTTT.